Listed below are T cell receptor beta chains from one sample, sequenced in a study of blood T cell repertoires in COVID-19. The assay was immunoSEQ multiplex PCR, and TCRdb's table has in-frame clones only and misses some. The sample consists of 140,000 to 150,000 clones, around 81% of them appearing once. The source material was peripheral blood. The receptors were gathered from a human donor in a cohort sampled during active COVID-19. The CDR3 runs from the conserved cysteine through the conserved F or W. A D gene is named only where the DNA matches it firmly. Size is omitted from some rows. Given values are once, few, many or a class for expanded clones.

clone_size,j_call,d_call,v_call,cdr3_nt,cdr3_aa
NA,TRBJ2-7,TRBD1,TRBV7-2,TGTGCCAGCAGCTTAGGATCCGGGACAGGTGGAACCTACGAGCAGTACTTC,CASSLGSGTGGTYEQYF
NA,TRBJ2-1,NA,TRBV9,TGTGCCAGCAGCGCCCGGACTGGTAACAATGAGCAGTTCTTC,CASSARTGNNEQFF
NA,TRBJ2-1,TRBD2,TRBV15,TGTGCCACCAGCAGAGGTCGGGAGGGTTACAATGAGCAGTTCTTC,CATSRGREGYNEQFF
NA,TRBJ2-1,NA,TRBV9,TGTGCCAGCAGCGTAGCTAGCGGAGGGGGCAATGAGCAGTTCTTC,CASSVASGGGNEQFF
NA,TRBJ1-3,NA,TRBV5-1,TGCGCCAGCAGCTTGGCAGGCTATACTGGAAACACCATATATTTT,CASSLAGYTGNTIYF
NA,TRBJ1-3,NA,TRBV7-2,TGTGCCAGCAGCTTAGGCGGCACAGGATATGGAAACACCATATATTTT,CASSLGGTGYGNTIYF
NA,TRBJ1-4,NA,TRBV5-1,TGCGCCAGCAGCTGGGGGACTGTGGAGGAAAAACTGTTTTTT,CASSWGTVEEKLFF
NA,TRBJ2-7,NA,TRBV7-8,TGTGCCAGCAGCTCCTATTTTTACGAGCAGTACTTC,CASSSYFYEQYF
NA,TRBJ2-7,TRBD2,TRBV11-2,TGTGCCAGCAGCTTAGGATTAGCGGGAGCGTACGAGCAGTACTTC,CASSLGLAGAYEQYF
NA,TRBJ1-4,NA,TRBV12-3/TRBV12-4,TGTGCCAGCAGCCGGGACGGGGGAGAAAAACTGTTTTTT,CASSRDGGEKLFF
NA,TRBJ2-7,NA,TRBV10-2,TGCGCCAGCAGAGGGGGAATAAACAACTACGAGCAGTACTTC,CASRGGINNYEQYF
NA,TRBJ2-2,TRBD1,TRBV6-1,TGTGCCAGCAGTGTCTCCGGGACAGGGTCCGACACCGGGGAGCTGTTTTTT,CASSVSGTGSDTGELFF
once,TRBJ1-1,TRBD1,TRBV19,TGTGCCAGTAGTACGGGACAGCTGAACACTGAAGCTTTCTTT,CASSTGQLNTEAFF
NA,TRBJ2-3,NA,TRBV10-3,TGTGCCATCAGTGAGTGGGCAGGGCCCACAGATACGCAGTATTTT,CAISEWAGPTDTQYF
NA,TRBJ2-5,NA,TRBV20-1,TGCAGTGCTAGTGACCCCAGCGGTACGGGGGAGACCCAGTACTTC,CSASDPSGTGETQYF
NA,TRBJ2-1,NA,TRBV11-3,TGTGCCAGCAGCTCCACAGAGAATGAGCAGTTCTTC,CASSSTENEQFF
NA,TRBJ1-2,TRBD1,TRBV5-5,TGTGCCAGCAGCCCGACAGGGATAAATGGCTACACCTTC,CASSPTGINGYTF
NA,TRBJ1-2,NA,TRBV2,TGTGCCAGCAGTGCCCAACCGACAGAAAACTATGGCTACACCTTC,CASSAQPTENYGYTF
NA,TRBJ1-1,TRBD1,TRBV5-1,TGCGCCAGCAGCTTGGATGCAGGGGGTACTGAAGCTTTCTTT,CASSLDAGGTEAFF
NA,TRBJ1-2,TRBD1,TRBV18,TGTGCCAGCTCACCGCCAACAGGGGACTATGGCTACACCTTC,CASSPPTGDYGYTF
NA,TRBJ2-6,TRBD1,TRBV3-1/TRBV3-2,TGTGCCAGCAGTGGATGGGACAGGGCCCCTTCTGGGGCCAACGTCCTGACTTTC,CASSGWDRAPSGANVLTF
NA,TRBJ1-4,NA,TRBV5-4,TGTGCCAGCAGCTTGGACAGTGCAACTAATGAAAAACTGTTTTTT,CASSLDSATNEKLFF
NA,TRBJ2-1,NA,TRBV3-1/TRBV3-2,TGTGCCAGCAGCCAAGGGGCCGGGAGACTCTACAATGAGCAGTTCTTC,CASSQGAGRLYNEQFF
once,TRBJ2-5,NA,TRBV19,TGTGCCAGTTTTTCGGGGGGCACCGGGGAGACCCAGTACTTC,CASFSGGTGETQYF
NA,TRBJ2-2,NA,TRBV28,TGTGCCAGCACTCCGCCGGGACTCCCGAGTACCGGGGAGCTGTTTTTT,CASTPPGLPSTGELFF
NA,TRBJ2-3,TRBD2,TRBV15,TGTGCCACCAGCAGGACTAGCGGGTTAGATACGCAGTATTTT,CATSRTSGLDTQYF
NA,TRBJ2-1,TRBD1,TRBV19,TGTGCCAGTGCGCGTTCCAGGGGGCAGATTAATGAGCAGTTCTTC,CASARSRGQINEQFF